This T cell receptor (beta chain) was observed in a study of response to subunit inactivated influenza vaccine. One entry per CDR3 protein, called by TCRdb with MiXCR from the RT-PCR reads. The sample carries 750,000 to 850,000 distinct CDR3 sequences, less than 20% recorded once. The length of the CDR3 is 14 residues. Germline values: CDR1 SGHTA, CDR2 FQGNSA. The ends were cut back, 1 base at V and 2 bases at J, with 7 bases in the middle. This clonotype appeared many times. The antigen is undetermined. Whole-study findings and limits: Authors proposed each seasonal influenza vaccination draws in few new T cells.

The specimen was PBMCs from blood, collected roughly 5 days after vaccination. This TCR was sampled from a man aged 50-60 years who received an inactivated influenza vaccine. The chain uses TRBV7-2 and TRBJ2-3; D is ambiguous. The DNA of the CDR3 is TGTGCCAGCAGCTTAGGACCTCTCACAGATACGCAGTATTTT. Protein sequence: CASSLGPLTDTQYF.